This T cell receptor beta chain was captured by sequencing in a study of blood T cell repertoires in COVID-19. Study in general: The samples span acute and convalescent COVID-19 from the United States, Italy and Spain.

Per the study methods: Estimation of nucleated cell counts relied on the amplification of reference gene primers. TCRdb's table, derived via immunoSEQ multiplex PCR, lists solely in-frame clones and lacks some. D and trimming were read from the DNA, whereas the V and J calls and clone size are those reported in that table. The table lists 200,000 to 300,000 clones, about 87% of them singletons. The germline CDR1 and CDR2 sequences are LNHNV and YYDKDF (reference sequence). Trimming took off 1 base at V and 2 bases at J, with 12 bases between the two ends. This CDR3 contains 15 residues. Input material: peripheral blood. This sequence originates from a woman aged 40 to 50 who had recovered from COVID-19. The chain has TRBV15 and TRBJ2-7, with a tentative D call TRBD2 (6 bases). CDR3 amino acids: CATSRGGGSTYEQYF. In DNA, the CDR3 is TGTGCCACCAGCAGAGGGGGAGGATCTACCTACGAGCAGTACTTC.